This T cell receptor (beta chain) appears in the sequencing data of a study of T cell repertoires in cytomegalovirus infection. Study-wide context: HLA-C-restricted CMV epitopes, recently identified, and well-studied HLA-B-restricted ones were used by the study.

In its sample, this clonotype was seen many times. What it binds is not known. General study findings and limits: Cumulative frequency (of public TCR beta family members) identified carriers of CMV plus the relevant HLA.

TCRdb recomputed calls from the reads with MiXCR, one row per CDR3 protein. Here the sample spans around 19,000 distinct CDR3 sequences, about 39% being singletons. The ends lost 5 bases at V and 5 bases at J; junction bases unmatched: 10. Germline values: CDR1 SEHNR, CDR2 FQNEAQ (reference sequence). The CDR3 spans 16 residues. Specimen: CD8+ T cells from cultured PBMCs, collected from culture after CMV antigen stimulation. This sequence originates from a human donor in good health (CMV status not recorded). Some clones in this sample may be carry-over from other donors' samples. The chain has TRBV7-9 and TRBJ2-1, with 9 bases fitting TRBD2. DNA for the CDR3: TGTGCCAGCAGCGGGAGGGAGGGGACTAGCAACAATGAGCAGTTCTTC. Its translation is CASSGREGTSNNEQFF.